These T cell receptor beta chains were read from a single sample in a study of T cells in Graves' hyperthyroidism and ophthalmopathy. MiXCR was run by TCRdb on the multiplex PCR reads, yielding one entry per CDR3 protein. The profile covers some 300,000 distinct CDR3 sequences, with roughly 17% appearing a single time and approximately 31% taken by the ten largest. Sequencing was carried out using blood. The receptors stem from a man under 40 with Graves' hyperthyroidism. Both conserved end residues are part of each CDR3. Each record gives: clone size, V gene, D gene, J gene, CDR3 DNA, CDR3 protein. D genes are given only for firm matches. Some rows have no size entry. The others give once, few or many, or a class for an expanded clone.

clone_size: many
v_call: TRBV6-1
d_call: TRBD1
j_call: TRBJ1-4
cdr3_nt: TGTGCCAGCAGTACCGGGACAGTTAATGAAAAACTGTTTTTT
cdr3_aa: CASSTGTVNEKLFF

clone_size: many
v_call: TRBV2
d_call: -
j_call: TRBJ2-2
cdr3_nt: TGTGCCAGCTCTAGGGTGGGGCGCGGCACCGGGGAGCTGTTTTTT
cdr3_aa: CASSRVGRGTGELFF

clone_size: few
v_call: TRBV7-9
d_call: -
j_call: TRBJ1-1
cdr3_nt: TGTGCCAGCAGCTTTGTGGGAGGGCTTAACACTGAAGCTTTCTTT
cdr3_aa: CASSFVGGLNTEAFF

clone_size: -
v_call: TRBV6-1
d_call: -
j_call: TRBJ2-1
cdr3_nt: TGTGCCAGCAGCGGGACCGGGACATCTACCTACAATGAGCAGTTCTTC
cdr3_aa: CASSGTGTSTYNEQFF

clone_size: many
v_call: TRBV7-9
d_call: -
j_call: TRBJ2-3
cdr3_nt: TGTGCCAGCAGCCTCGGACGGGTGACAGATACGCAGTATTTT
cdr3_aa: CASSLGRVTDTQYF

clone_size: many
v_call: TRBV2
d_call: -
j_call: TRBJ1-2
cdr3_nt: TGTGCCAGCAGTCAGAACGACTATGGCTACACCTTC
cdr3_aa: CASSQNDYGYTF

clone_size: many
v_call: TRBV11-1
d_call: -
j_call: TRBJ2-7
cdr3_nt: TGTGCCAGCAGCTTAGATGGGGGTTTCGAGCAGTACTTC
cdr3_aa: CASSLDGGFEQYF

clone_size: many
v_call: TRBV11-1
d_call: -
j_call: TRBJ2-1
cdr3_nt: TGTGCCAGCAGCTTAGGGGTCAGGTACAATGAGCAGTTCTTC
cdr3_aa: CASSLGVRYNEQFF

clone_size: -
v_call: TRBV10-3
d_call: -
j_call: TRBJ2-7
cdr3_nt: TGTGCCAGCAGGAGGGAGGACAAGCAGTACTTC
cdr3_aa: CASRREDKQYF

clone_size: many
v_call: TRBV3-1
d_call: TRBD1
j_call: TRBJ2-5
cdr3_nt: TGTGCCAGCAGCCAAAACAGGGGACCTCAAGAGACCCAGTACTTC
cdr3_aa: CASSQNRGPQETQYF

clone_size: -
v_call: TRBV6-2/TRBV6-3
d_call: -
j_call: TRBJ2-7
cdr3_nt: TGTGCCAGCAGGAGGGTCAACGTCGACGAGCAGTACTTC
cdr3_aa: CASRRVNVDEQYF

clone_size: few
v_call: TRBV2
d_call: -
j_call: TRBJ1-2
cdr3_nt: TGTGCCAGCAGTGAAGTCGATTTTAGTGGCTACACCTTC
cdr3_aa: CASSEVDFSGYTF

clone_size: few
v_call: TRBV29-1
d_call: TRBD1
j_call: TRBJ1-2
cdr3_nt: TGCAGCGCCCACACGGGACAGGGTTATGGCTACACCTTC
cdr3_aa: CSAHTGQGYGYTF

clone_size: many
v_call: TRBV3-1
d_call: -
j_call: TRBJ1-5
cdr3_nt: TGTGCCAGTAGCCGCTCAACAGGGAGCGGCAATCAGCCCCAGCATTTT
cdr3_aa: CASSRSTGSGNQPQHF

clone_size: many
v_call: TRBV30
d_call: -
j_call: TRBJ2-1
cdr3_nt: TGTGCCTGGAGGCAGGCGAGCTCCTACAATGAGCAGTTCTTC
cdr3_aa: CAWRQASSYNEQFF

clone_size: -
v_call: TRBV28
d_call: TRBD2
j_call: TRBJ2-1
cdr3_nt: TGTGCCAGCAGACCCCGCGGGGGGGACCATGAGCAGTTCTTC
cdr3_aa: CASRPRGGDHEQFF

clone_size: few
v_call: TRBV12-3/TRBV12-4
d_call: -
j_call: TRBJ1-4
cdr3_nt: TGTGCCAGCAGTCCCGGGGGGACTAATGAAAAACTGTTTTTT
cdr3_aa: CASSPGGTNEKLFF

clone_size: many
v_call: TRBV30
d_call: -
j_call: TRBJ2-5
cdr3_nt: TGTGCCTTTGACTGGGGACAAGAGACCCAGTACTTC
cdr3_aa: CAFDWGQETQYF

clone_size: many
v_call: TRBV12-3/TRBV12-4
d_call: -
j_call: TRBJ2-7
cdr3_nt: TGTGCCAGCAGTTTGGGCAGGGTTGGCCACGAGCAGTACTTC
cdr3_aa: CASSLGRVGHEQYF

clone_size: -
v_call: TRBV5-1
d_call: -
j_call: TRBJ2-7
cdr3_nt: TGCGCCAGCAGCTTAGGGACCGACGGTTACGAGCAGTACTTC
cdr3_aa: CASSLGTDGYEQYF

clone_size: many
v_call: TRBV28
d_call: TRBD1
j_call: TRBJ1-5
cdr3_nt: TGTGCCAGCAGTTTTTTGAGGGGGCAGCAGCCCCAGCATTTT
cdr3_aa: CASSFLRGQQPQHF

clone_size: -
v_call: TRBV4-1
d_call: -
j_call: TRBJ2-1
cdr3_nt: TGCGCCAGCAGCCAAGGGGGGAGTGAGCAGTTCTTC
cdr3_aa: CASSQGGSEQFF

clone_size: -
v_call: TRBV6-6
d_call: -
j_call: TRBJ2-7
cdr3_nt: TGTGCCAGCAGTTACTCTTTTGGCCCCTACGAGCAGTACTTC
cdr3_aa: CASSYSFGPYEQYF

clone_size: many
v_call: TRBV12-3/TRBV12-4
d_call: -
j_call: TRBJ1-4
cdr3_nt: TGTGCCAGCAGTACCTCCGGCGGCTCGGGGGAAAAACTGTTTTTT
cdr3_aa: CASSTSGGSGEKLFF

clone_size: -
v_call: TRBV6-1
d_call: -
j_call: TRBJ2-5
cdr3_nt: TGTGCCACCTCCTCGACTTCGCACGCGGAGACCCAGTACTTC
cdr3_aa: CATSSTSHAETQYF

clone_size: few
v_call: TRBV20-1
d_call: -
j_call: TRBJ1-4
cdr3_nt: TGCAGTTGTCTATCTACAACTAATGAAAAACTGTTTTTT
cdr3_aa: CSCLSTTNEKLFF

clone_size: few
v_call: TRBV19
d_call: -
j_call: TRBJ2-5
cdr3_nt: TGTGCCAGTAGTATAGATGGGACCCAGTACTTC
cdr3_aa: CASSIDGTQYF

clone_size: -
v_call: TRBV19
d_call: -
j_call: TRBJ1-4
cdr3_nt: TGTGCCAGTAGTGGGACAACGGAAAGGGATGAAAAACTGTTTTTT
cdr3_aa: CASSGTTERDEKLFF

clone_size: many
v_call: TRBV20-1
d_call: -
j_call: TRBJ2-3
cdr3_nt: TGCAGTGTGGGCGGTGACACAGATACGCAGTATTTT
cdr3_aa: CSVGGDTDTQYF

clone_size: many
v_call: TRBV20-1
d_call: -
j_call: TRBJ2-5
cdr3_nt: TGCAGTGCTAGAGACGGGTCAAAAGAGACCCAGTACTTC
cdr3_aa: CSARDGSKETQYF

clone_size: few
v_call: TRBV5-1
d_call: TRBD2
j_call: TRBJ2-1
cdr3_nt: TGCGCCAGCAGCTCATACGCGGGGGGGGGTGAGCAGTTCTTC
cdr3_aa: CASSSYAGGGEQFF

clone_size: few
v_call: TRBV20-1
d_call: TRBD2
j_call: TRBJ2-7
cdr3_nt: TGCAGTGCTAGAGAACTAGCGTTATACGAGCAGTACTTC
cdr3_aa: CSARELALYEQYF

clone_size: few
v_call: TRBV5-1
d_call: -
j_call: TRBJ1-3
cdr3_nt: TGCGCCAGCAGCTCTTCGACAGATTCTGGAAACACCATATATTTT
cdr3_aa: CASSSSTDSGNTIYF

clone_size: -
v_call: TRBV10-1
d_call: -
j_call: TRBJ2-3
cdr3_nt: TGCGCCAGCAGTGGATTGTTGGGGTTCGCAGATACGCAGTATTTT
cdr3_aa: CASSGLLGFADTQYF

clone_size: -
v_call: TRBV7-9
d_call: -
j_call: TRBJ2-7
cdr3_nt: TGTGCCAGCAGCTTATCCGGCAGGGTCTACGAGCAGTACTTC
cdr3_aa: CASSLSGRVYEQYF

clone_size: many
v_call: TRBV2
d_call: -
j_call: TRBJ1-5
cdr3_nt: TGTGCCAGCAGTCCCCTACGGCTCCTGGGGCCCCAGCATTTT
cdr3_aa: CASSPLRLLGPQHF

clone_size: -
v_call: TRBV5-1
d_call: -
j_call: TRBJ2-4
cdr3_nt: TGCGCCAGCAGCTTGGGGGGTAAAAACATTCAGTACTTC
cdr3_aa: CASSLGGKNIQYF

clone_size: many
v_call: TRBV28
d_call: -
j_call: TRBJ1-6
cdr3_nt: TGTGCCAGCAGACAGCGAACCATCTTGTCCCTCCACTTT
cdr3_aa: CASRQRTILSLHF

clone_size: many
v_call: TRBV15
d_call: -
j_call: TRBJ2-5
cdr3_nt: TGTGCCACCGGGGGGGCTGATCAAGAGACCCAGTACTTC
cdr3_aa: CATGGADQETQYF

clone_size: many
v_call: TRBV28
d_call: -
j_call: TRBJ1-2
cdr3_nt: TGTGCCAGCAGTTGGGCAGGGGAGGGCTATGGCTACACCTTC
cdr3_aa: CASSWAGEGYGYTF

clone_size: many
v_call: TRBV11-2
d_call: TRBD2
j_call: TRBJ2-7
cdr3_nt: TGTGCCAGCAGCTTAGCGGCGGGAGGTACCTACGAGCAGTACTTC
cdr3_aa: CASSLAAGGTYEQYF

clone_size: -
v_call: TRBV20-1
d_call: -
j_call: TRBJ1-5
cdr3_nt: TGCAGTGGCAGAACCGGGACGGTTTATAGCAATCAGCCCCGGCATTTT
cdr3_aa: CSGRTGTVYSNQPRHF

clone_size: -
v_call: TRBV5-1
d_call: TRBD2
j_call: TRBJ2-1
cdr3_nt: TGCGCCAGCAGGCGGACTAGCGGTTACAATGAGCAGTTCTTC
cdr3_aa: CASRRTSGYNEQFF

clone_size: -
v_call: TRBV7-3
d_call: -
j_call: TRBJ2-7
cdr3_nt: TGTGCCAGCAGCTCCGGGAATAGCGAGCAGTACTTC
cdr3_aa: CASSSGNSEQYF

clone_size: -
v_call: TRBV24-1
d_call: -
j_call: TRBJ2-2
cdr3_nt: TGTGCCACCAGTGCCGGAGGGAGTTTTGGCGGGGAGCCGTTTTTT
cdr3_aa: CATSAGGSFGGEPFF

clone_size: many
v_call: TRBV28
d_call: -
j_call: TRBJ1-1
cdr3_nt: TGTGCCAGCAGTTCGCCGACAGGTTACATGAACACTGAAGCTTTCTTT
cdr3_aa: CASSSPTGYMNTEAFF